The entry below describes one TCR beta chain. RNA transcripts were the template, and TCR beta CDR3 regions were amplified from them. First-round RT-PCR employed HTBI primers, with a second-round multiplex PCR after it. TCRdb fed the multiplex PCR reads into MiXCR, producing one record per CDR3 protein. Of under 250,000 distinct CDR3 sequences listed, 25% to 30% are singletons. The CDR3 sequence is 13 residues long. The V gene lost 5 bases and the J gene lost 1 base, with 9 bases spanning the gap. From germline, CDR1 is MNHNS and CDR2 SASEGT. This record belongs to a study of Graves' ophthalmopathy and Graves' hyperthyroidism. Excluded: other autoimmune disease, uncontrolled infection, pregnancy or lactation.

The sequencing input was peripheral blood. This sequence was found in a man aged 50 to 60 with Graves' ophthalmopathy. The gene calls are TRBV6-1 and TRBJ2-7; D is unclear. DNA of the CDR3: TGTGCCAGCAGTACCCCGCCTTCCTACGAGCAGTACTTC. This codes for CASSTPPSYEQYF.